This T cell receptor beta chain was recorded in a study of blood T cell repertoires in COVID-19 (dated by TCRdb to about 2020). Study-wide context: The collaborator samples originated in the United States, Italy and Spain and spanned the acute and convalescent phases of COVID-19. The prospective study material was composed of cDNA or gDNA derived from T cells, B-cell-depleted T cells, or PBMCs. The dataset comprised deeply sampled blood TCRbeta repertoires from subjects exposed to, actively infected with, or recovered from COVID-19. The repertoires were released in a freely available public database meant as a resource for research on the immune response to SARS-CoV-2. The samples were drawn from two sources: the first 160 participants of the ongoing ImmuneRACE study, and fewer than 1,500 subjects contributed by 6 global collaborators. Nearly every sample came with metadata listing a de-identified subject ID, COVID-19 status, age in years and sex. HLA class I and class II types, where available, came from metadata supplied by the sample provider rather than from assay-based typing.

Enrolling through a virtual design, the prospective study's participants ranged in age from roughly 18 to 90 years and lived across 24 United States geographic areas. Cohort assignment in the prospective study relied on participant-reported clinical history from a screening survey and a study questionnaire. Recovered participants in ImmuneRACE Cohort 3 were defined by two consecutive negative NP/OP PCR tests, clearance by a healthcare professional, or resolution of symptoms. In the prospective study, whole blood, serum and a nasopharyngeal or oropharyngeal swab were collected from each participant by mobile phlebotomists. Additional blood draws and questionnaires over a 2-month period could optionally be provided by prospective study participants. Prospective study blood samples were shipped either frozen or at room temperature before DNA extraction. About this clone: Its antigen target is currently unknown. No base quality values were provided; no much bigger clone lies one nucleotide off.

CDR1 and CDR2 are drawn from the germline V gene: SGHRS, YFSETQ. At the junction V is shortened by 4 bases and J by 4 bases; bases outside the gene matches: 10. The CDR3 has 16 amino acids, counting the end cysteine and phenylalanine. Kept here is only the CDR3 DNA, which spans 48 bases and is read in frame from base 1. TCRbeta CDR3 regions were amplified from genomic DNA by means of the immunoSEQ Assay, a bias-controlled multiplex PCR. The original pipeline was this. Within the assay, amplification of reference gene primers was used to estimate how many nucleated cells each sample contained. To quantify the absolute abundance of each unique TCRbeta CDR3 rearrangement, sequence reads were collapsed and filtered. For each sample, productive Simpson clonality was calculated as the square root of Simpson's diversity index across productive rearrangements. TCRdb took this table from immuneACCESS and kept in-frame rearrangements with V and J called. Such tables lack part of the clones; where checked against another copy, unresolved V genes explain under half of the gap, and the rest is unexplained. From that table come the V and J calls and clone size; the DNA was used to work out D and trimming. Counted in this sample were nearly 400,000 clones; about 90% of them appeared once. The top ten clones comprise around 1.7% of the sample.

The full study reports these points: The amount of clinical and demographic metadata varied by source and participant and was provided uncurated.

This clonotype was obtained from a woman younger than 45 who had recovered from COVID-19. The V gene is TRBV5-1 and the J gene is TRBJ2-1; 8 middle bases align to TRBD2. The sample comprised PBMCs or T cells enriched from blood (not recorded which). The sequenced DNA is TGCGCCAGCAGCACCGGACTAGCTCCTAGTTACAATGAGCAGTTCTTC. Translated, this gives CASSTGLAPSYNEQFF.